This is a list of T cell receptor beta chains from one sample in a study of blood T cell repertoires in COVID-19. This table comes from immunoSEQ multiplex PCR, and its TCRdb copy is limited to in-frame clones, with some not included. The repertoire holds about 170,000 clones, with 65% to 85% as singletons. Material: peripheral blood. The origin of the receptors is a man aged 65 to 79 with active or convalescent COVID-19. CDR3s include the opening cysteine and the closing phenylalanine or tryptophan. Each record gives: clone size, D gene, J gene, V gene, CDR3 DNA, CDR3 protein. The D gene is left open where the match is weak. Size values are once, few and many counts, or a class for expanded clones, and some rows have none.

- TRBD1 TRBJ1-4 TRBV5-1 TGCGCCAGCAGGTGGGGCAGGGGGCGAGAAAAACTGTTTTTT CASRWGRGREKLFF
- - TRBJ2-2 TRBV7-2 TGTGCCAGCAGCCAACGGGCCATAGGGGGGAACACCGGGGAGCTGTTTTTT CASSQRAIGGNTGELFF
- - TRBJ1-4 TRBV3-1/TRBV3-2 TGTGCCAGCAGCCAAGAAGGGGTTCGACTGTTTTTT CASSQEGVRLFF
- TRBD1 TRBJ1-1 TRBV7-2 TGTGCCAGCAGCCCCGGCGGGACAGAGAACACTGAAGCTTTCTTT CASSPGGTENTEAFF
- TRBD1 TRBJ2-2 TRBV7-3 TGTGCCAGCAGCGTAACCGGGACAGGGGCCGGGGAGCTGTTTTTT CASSVTGTGAGELFF
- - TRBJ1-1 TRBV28 TGTGCCAGTGAGGGGAACACTGAAGCTTTCTTT CASEGNTEAFF
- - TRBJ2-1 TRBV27 TGTGCCAGCACCTCGGGGTGGGCCTACAATGAGCAGTTCTTC CASTSGWAYNEQFF
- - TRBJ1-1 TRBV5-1 TGCGCCAGCAGCTTGGATGCGTTTTGGACTGAAGCTTTCTTT CASSLDAFWTEAFF
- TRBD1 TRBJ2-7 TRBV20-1 TGCAGTGCTAGTGGCCCCGGGACAGCGAGCTCCTACGAGCAGTACTTC CSASGPGTASSYEQYF
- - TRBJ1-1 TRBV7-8 TGTGCCAGCAGCCTCCGGGAGAACACTGAAGCTTTCTTT CASSLRENTEAFF
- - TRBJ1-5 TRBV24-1 TGTGCCACCAGTGATCCTAATTATCCGTCCCAGCATTTT CATSDPNYPSQHF
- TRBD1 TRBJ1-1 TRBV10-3 TGTGCCATCACCTCCCAGGGGGGAACTGAAGCTTTCTTT CAITSQGGTEAFF
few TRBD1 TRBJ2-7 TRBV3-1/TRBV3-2 TGTGCCAGCAGCCGGACAGGAACTTCTTACGAGCAGTACTTC CASSRTGTSYEQYF
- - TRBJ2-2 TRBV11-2 TGTGCCAGCAGCTACCGGAGCGGAACCGGGGAGCTGTTTTTT CASSYRSGTGELFF
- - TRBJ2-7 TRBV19 TGTGCCAGTAGTATAGATCACAGGGTTAGGTCCTACGAGCAGTACTTC CASSIDHRVRSYEQYF
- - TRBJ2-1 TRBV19 TGTGCCAGTAGCCCCTCCGGGTATCGCGGCTACAATGAGCAGTTCTTC CASSPSGYRGYNEQFF
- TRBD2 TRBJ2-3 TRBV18 TGTGCCAGCTCGCCGGGGACTAGCGAGTTACATACGCAGTATTTT CASSPGTSELHTQYF
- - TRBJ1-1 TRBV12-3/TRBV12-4 TGTGCCAGCAGTAGAACTTTGGACACTGAAGCTTTCTTT CASSRTLDTEAFF
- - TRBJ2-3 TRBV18 TGTGCCAGCTCACCCCCTCGGGGATCGGGCACAGATACGCAGTATTTT CASSPPRGSGTDTQYF
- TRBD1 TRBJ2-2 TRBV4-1 TGCGCCAGCTGGGAGGACAGGGGCCTTGACGGGGAGCTGTTTTTT CASWEDRGLDGELFF
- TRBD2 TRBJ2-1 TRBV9 TGTGCCAGCAGCAGGGCCCGGGGGGCCTACAATGAGCAGTTCTTC CASSRARGAYNEQFF